One and the same sample provided the 21 T cell receptor beta chains below, sequenced in a study of T-cell reconstitution after alpha-beta-depleted transplantation in children. It was with unique molecular identifiers that the TCRbeta library was prepared. TCRdb itself ran the PCR reads through MiXCR, one entry per CDR3 protein. Here the sample spans about a million distinct CDR3 sequences, about 29% being singletons. The sequencing used PBMCs, mostly from graft donor cells, collected 360 days after TCRalphabeta/CD19-depleted stem cell transplant. The receptors stem from a boy younger than two who had a stem cell transplant for SCID, so the T cells may come from the graft donor.

The rearrangement links TRBV5-1 to TRBJ2-7, with D perhaps matching TRBD1 (6 bases). This CDR3 spans 16 amino acids. Deletions cut 4 bases from V and 3 bases from J, with 20 bases between. Germline lookup yields CDR1 SGHRS and CDR2 YFSETQ. The CDR3 DNA follows: TGCGCCAGCAGCCCTGGACAGATAGGTAAGGTCTACGAGCAGTACTTC. It codes for CASSPGQIGKVYEQYF.

The genes are TRBV4-1 and TRBJ1-2; D perhaps matches TRBD1 (6 bases). CDR1 MGHRA and CDR2 YSYEKL come from the germline V gene. The CDR3 is 15 amino acids. Between the trimmed V and J ends, which lost 4 bases and 4 bases, there was a span of 16 bases. This chain's CDR3 is CASSRWDGGGYGYTF. For the CDR3, the DNA is TGCGCCAGCAGCCGCTGGGATGGGGGCGGCTATGGCTACACCTTC.

Many counts were recorded for this clonotype. This chain uses TRBV15 with TRBJ1-4; a possible D gene is TRBD1 (5 bases). Germline assignment: CDR1 LNHNV and CDR2 YYDKDF (reference sequence). V lost 0 bases, J lost 8 bases, and 13 bases lay in between. The CDR3 is 15 amino acids. The CDR3 protein is CATSRDILKGEKLFF. CDR3 in DNA: TGTGCCACCAGCAGAGACATCCTTAAGGGGGAAAAACTGTTTTTT.

This chain connects TRBV7-9 to TRBJ2-1; 10 bases map to TRBD1. The CDR3 covers 14 residues. The germline CDR1 and CDR2 sequences are SEHNR and FQNEAQ (reference sequence). After removal of 5 bases from V and 12 bases from J, the junction contained 10 bases not matched to a gene. CDR3 DNA sequence: TGTGCCAGCAGCCGTCCCGGGACAGGGGACGGGCAGTTCTTC. Its protein product is CASSRPGTGDGQFF. The variable domain in full, with the rest retrieved from reference TRBV7-9 and TRBJ2-1, is DTGVSQNPRHKITKRGQNVTFRCDPISEHNRLYWYRQTLGQGPEFLTYFQNEAQLEKSRLLSDRFSAERPKGSFSTLEIQRTEQGDSAMYLCASSRPGTGDGQFFGPGTRLTVL.

The chain is built from TRBV4-3 and TRBJ2-1; 10 bases are a match to TRBD2. The V gene end was trimmed by 4 bases and the J gene end by 9 bases; junction bases not matched to a gene: 12. This CDR3 contains 16 residues. Germline values: CDR1 LGHNA, CDR2 YSLEER. In DNA, the CDR3 is TGCGCCAGCAGCCGCCTAGCCCCCAGCGGGGGGGCTGAGCAGTTCTTC. Its protein is CASSRLAPSGGAEQFF.

This rearrangement joins TRBV18 to TRBJ1-4; D remains ambiguous. The CDR3 runs 15 residues. The germline gives CDR1 KGHSH, CDR2 LQKENI. With 6 bases removed from V and 8 bases from J, the gap between germline ends came to 19 bases. The CDR3 protein is CASSIRGWHREKLFF. For the CDR3, the DNA is TGTGCCAGCTCCATACGGGGTTGGCACCGGGAAAAACTGTTTTTT.

The chain employs TRBV20-1 and TRBJ2-3, with D perhaps TRBD2 (7 bases). The CDR3 extends over 15 amino acids. Germline values: CDR1 DFQATT, CDR2 SNEGSKA (reference sequence). V gave up 5 bases and J gave up 0 bases, with 15 bases separating them. CDR3 nucleotides: TGCAGTGCTCCATTCGGCGGGGGCAGCACAGATACGCAGTATTTT. Protein: CSAPFGGGSTDTQYF.

The CDR3 coding sequence is TGTGCCAGCAGTTACTCGCCTCCAGTGGGCAAAAACATTCAGTACTTC. This translates into CASSYSPPVGKNIQYF. This chain links TRBV6-5 with TRBJ2-4; D uncertain. Looked up from germline, CDR1 is MNHEY and CDR2 is SVGAGI. Trimming stripped 0 bases from V and 3 bases from J, with 12 bases between. The CDR3 sequence is 16 residues long.

The chain couples TRBV10-3 to TRBJ1-2; D gene ambiguous. Trimming removed 7 bases at V and 2 bases at J, with 14 bases between. The CDR3 is made up of 14 amino acids. Germline assignment: CDR1 ENHRY and CDR2 SYGVKD. CDR3 coding DNA: TGTGCCATCAAGGTGGCGGGGAACAACTATGGCTACACCTTC. Its translation: CAIKVAGNNYGYTF.

The V call is TRBV18, the J call TRBJ1-6; the D gene is possibly TRBD1 (5 bases). The CDR3 runs to 14 residues. Trimming pared 3 bases from V and 7 bases from J, leaving 10 bases between. Germline V gene lookup returns CDR1 KGHSH and CDR2 LQKENI. The CDR3 is CASSPDIENSPLHF. The CDR3 DNA reads TGTGCCAGCTCACCGGACATAGAGAATTCACCCCTCCACTTT.

This clonotype has only a few counts. The V call is TRBV28, the J call TRBJ2-5; D possibly corresponds to TRBD1 (5 bases). Germline lookup yields CDR1 MDHEN and CDR2 SYDVKM. Trimming removed 2 bases from V and 5 bases from J, with 18 bases in between. The CDR3 sequence is 16 residues long. Written as DNA, the CDR3 is TGTGCCAGCAGTTTACGAGACAGAGACCCGACGGAGACCCAGTACTTC. Protein sequence: CASSLRDRDPTETQYF.

This clonotype was seen only a few times. The chain recombines TRBV12-3 or TRBV12-4 with TRBJ1-6; D gene uncertain. V was trimmed by 2 bases and J by 10 bases, leaving 12 bases between them. This CDR3 comprises 14 residues. The CDR3 coding sequence is TGTGCCAGCAGTTTATCCCTGGATCGATCACCCCTCCACTTT. Translation: CASSLSLDRSPLHF.

The genes are TRBV4-2 and TRBJ2-1, with TRBD2 matching 9 bases. CDR3 size: 14 residues. The germline V gene has CDR1 LGHNA and CDR2 YNFKEQ. Trimming at V came to 6 bases and at J to 7 bases, leaving 7 bases not matched to a gene. The CDR3 reads CASSLSGGPNEQFF. The CDR3 bases are TGTGCCAGCAGTCTTAGCGGGGGCCCGAATGAGCAGTTCTTC.

The sample holds a few counts of this clonotype. CDR3: CASSLEGAGRSNTGELFF. The CDR3 region has the DNA TGTGCCAGCAGCTTAGAGGGAGCGGGGAGATCGAACACCGGGGAGCTGTTTTTT. This rearrangement joins TRBV11-2 to TRBJ2-2, with 7 bases lining up with TRBD2. Germline V gene data show CDR1 as SGHAT and CDR2 as FQNNGV. Losses at the gene ends were 0 bases for V and 0 bases for J; bases not matched to a gene: 7. The CDR3 runs 18 residues.

This clonotype was counted only a few times. The chain recombines TRBV28 with TRBJ2-7; weak D call: TRBD2 (6 bases). Trimming pared 6 bases from V and 2 bases from J, leaving 14 bases between. Looked up from germline, CDR1 is MDHEN and CDR2 is SYDVKM. This CDR3 has 14 residues. CDR3 amino acids: CASSSGLTAYEQYF. The CDR3 coding sequence is TGTGCCAGCAGCTCTGGACTAACCGCCTACGAGCAGTACTTC.

CDR3 nucleotide sequence: TGTGCCACCAGCAAGGCAGCGGGGGGGCAGGGCGATGAGCAGTTCTTC. Amino acid sequence: CATSKAAGGQGDEQFF. V gene TRBV15 combines with J gene TRBJ2-1, with 10 bases matching TRBD2. This CDR3 comprises 16 residues. Germline V CDR1 and CDR2: LNHNV, YYDKDF (reference sequence). The J segment lost 8 bases and the V segment lost 4 bases, leaving 11 bases of the junction unmatched.

This clonotype was observed a handful of times. J is TRBJ2-1 and V is TRBV11-2; D may be TRBD1 (6 bases). Trimming pared 2 bases from V and 6 bases from J, leaving 11 bases between. Looked up from germline, CDR1 is SGHAT and CDR2 is FQNNGV. There are 14 residues in the CDR3. The CDR3 bases are TGTGCCAGCAGCTTACCCGACAGGCTCAATGAGCAGTTCTTC. This sequence encodes CASSLPDRLNEQFF.

This sequence joins TRBV4-2 and TRBJ2-3; D possibly corresponds to TRBD2 (6 bases). From germline, CDR1 is LGHNA and CDR2 YNFKEQ. The CDR3 runs 15 residues. Trimming cost V 3 bases and J 2 bases, with 12 bases left between them. The CDR3 loop reads CASSQDYLSTDTQYF. The CDR3 region has the DNA TGTGCCAGCAGCCAGGACTACCTTTCCACAGATACGCAGTATTTT.

This clonotype was seen only a few times. The chain recombines TRBV2 with TRBJ2-7, with TRBD1 matching 7 bases. This CDR3 region has 14 residues. After removal of 11 bases from V and 5 bases from J, the junction contained 15 bases not matched to a gene. Looked up from germline, CDR1 is SNHLY and CDR2 is FYNNEI. The CDR3 sequence is CAGNRGQSDHEQYF. CDR3 nucleotides: TGTGCCGGGAACAGGGGACAAAGTGATCACGAGCAGTACTTC.

This sequence joins TRBV7-2 and TRBJ2-1; D is possibly TRBD2 (7 bases). Germline-derived CDR1 and CDR2 are SGHTA and FQGNSA. The ends were cut back, 1 base at V and 9 bases at J, with 16 bases in the middle. This CDR3 contains 15 residues. The CDR3, as DNA: TGTGCCAGCAGCTTAGAAGGGGGGGCCGGCAGTGAGCAGTTCTTC. Its protein product is CASSLEGGAGSEQFF.

This clonotype was observed once. The CDR3 is CATSRDGAVGTGGLSLYEQYF. The CDR3 DNA reads TGTGCCACCAGCAGAGATGGGGCAGTTGGGACAGGGGGACTTTCCCTCTACGAGCAGTACTTC. The V and J genes are TRBV15 and TRBJ2-7, with 11 bases identical to TRBD1. CDR3 size: 21 residues. Germline trimming cut 0 bases from V and 3 bases from J; bases unmatched to any gene: 19. Looked up from germline, CDR1 is LNHNV and CDR2 is YYDKDF (reference sequence).